Presented here are 23 T cell receptor beta chains from one specimen sequenced in a study of CD8+CD57+ T cells in acquired aplastic anemia. Before being chosen for sequencing, patients had shown CD8+CD57+ cell expansion by flow cytometry. It was genomic DNA that served as the template for profiling TCR beta VDJ and CDR3. TCRdb ran MiXCR on the reads and lists one entry per CDR3 protein. The profile shows more than 45,000 distinct CDR3 sequences, approximately 50% of them singletons. The specimen sequenced was sorted CD4+, CD8+, or CD8+CD57+ T cells (not recorded which) from PBMCs. These receptors were collected from a human donor with aplastic anemia.

Concerning this clonotype itself: One junction end disagrees with the germline gene, perhaps due to a read error. The V call is TRBV10-3, the J call TRBJ1-2; TRBD1 agrees at 7 bases. The CDR3 loop spans 15 amino acids. Germline V gene data show CDR1 as ENHRY and CDR2 as SYGVKD. The CDR3 bases are TGTGCCAGCAGTCAGAGGACAGGCGATAACTATGGCTACACCTTC. It yields the protein CASSQRTGDNYGYTF.

The chain joins TRBV5-1 to TRBJ2-5; D is undetermined. This CDR3 has 14 residues. V lost 4 bases, J lost 5 bases, and 15 bases lay in between. From germline, CDR1 is SGHRS and CDR2 YFSETQ. Written as DNA, the CDR3 is TGCGCCAGCAGCCCGGGTCGCTACGGGGAGACCCAGTACTTC. This translates into CASSPGRYGETQYF.

About this clonotype itself: A read error may account for a junction end that differs from germline. CDR3 in DNA: TGCGCCAGCAGCCGGACACTACAAGAGACCCAGTACTTC. Amino acid sequence: CASSRTLQETQYF. J is TRBJ2-5 and V is TRBV7-4; D perhaps matches TRBD1 (5 bases). The CDR3 consists of 13 residues. Per germline, CDR1 SGHVT and CDR2 SQSDAQ.

This clonotype came up once. One end of the junction is discordant with germline, which a read error may explain. V is TRBV29-1 and J is TRBJ2-5, with 8 bases identical to TRBD1. This CDR3 is built from 13 residues. The germline gives CDR1 SQVTM, CDR2 ANQGSEA. The CDR3 loop is CASSLDREETQYF. Written as DNA, the CDR3 is TGTGCCAGCAGCTTGGACAGGGAGGAGACCCAGTACTTC.

This clonotype was recorded at least ten times. V usage is TRBV2 and J usage is TRBJ2-1; TRBD1 or TRBD2 may be the D gene (5 bases each). The germline V and J ends were trimmed by 6 bases and 8 bases, with 17 bases remaining between them. Germline-derived CDR1 and CDR2 are SNHLY and FYNNEI. There are 14 residues in the CDR3. CDR3 sequence reads: CASSPGWGMDEQFF. In nucleotides, the CDR3 is TGTGCCAGCAGCCCCGGGTGGGGGATGGATGAGCAGTTCTTC.

This sequence joins TRBV7-6 and TRBJ2-7; D perhaps matches TRBD2 (5 bases). Deletions cut 5 bases from V and 0 bases from J, with 14 bases between. This CDR3 is built from 15 residues. Germline assignment: CDR1 SGHVS and CDR2 FNYEAQ. This chain's CDR3 is CASSLALGSSYEQYF. DNA of the CDR3: TGTGCCAGCAGCCTTGCGTTGGGGAGCTCCTACGAGCAGTACTTC.

This clonotype appeared many times. J is TRBJ2-1 and V is TRBV5-4; D not certain. The CDR3 contains 16 residues. Trimming removed 2 bases from V and 0 bases from J, with 12 bases in between. CDR1 and CDR2 (germline): SGHNT, YYREEE (reference sequence). CDR3: CASSFRLLSSYNEQFF. In DNA, the CDR3 is TGTGCCAGCAGCTTTCGACTCCTCAGCTCCTACAATGAGCAGTTCTTC.

This clonotype was recorded at least ten times. The V and J genes are TRBV28 and TRBJ2-7; 7 bases align to TRBD1. The V segment lost 4 bases and the J segment 4 bases; nucleotides outside the gene matches: 7. Germline V gene lookup returns CDR1 MDHEN and CDR2 SYDVKM. The CDR3 length is 14 residues. The CDR3 bases are TGTGCCAGCAGTTACATGGCGACAGGGTACGAGCAGTACTTC. Encoded protein: CASSYMATGYEQYF.

The chain employs TRBV11-2 and TRBJ1-2; 9 bases agree with TRBD1. The CDR3 sequence is 17 residues long. V was pared by 1 base and J by 0 bases, with 6 bases of the junction left unmatched. Looked up from germline, CDR1 is SGHAT and CDR2 is FQNNGV. CDR3 sequence: CASSLGLRDRANYGYTF. In DNA, the CDR3 is TGTGCCAGCAGCTTAGGGTTGCGGGACAGGGCTAACTATGGCTACACCTTC. Full variable domain (rest looked up from reference TRBV11-2 and TRBJ1-2): EAGVAQSPRYKIIEKRQSVAFWCNPISGHATLYWYQQILGQGPKLLIQFQNNGVVDDSQLPKDRFSAERLKGVDSTLKIQPAKLEDSAVYLCASSLGLRDRANYGYTFGSGTRLTVV.

The CDR3: CSVVDRMDEAFF. In DNA form, the CDR3 reads TGCAGCGTTGTTGACCGTATGGATGAAGCTTTCTTT. The rearrangement links TRBV29-1 to TRBJ1-1; D is ambiguous. Trimming left V 4 bases short and J 7 bases short, with 13 bases between. The CDR3 spans 12 residues. The V gene's germline CDR1 is SQVTM and CDR2 ANQGSEA.

The DNA for the CDR3 is TGCAGTGCTAGCCTGGGACACCTCTATAATTCACCCCTCCACTTT. Encoded protein: CSASLGHLYNSPLHF. V and J are TRBV20-1 and TRBJ1-6; TRBD1 is a possible D gene (6 bases). CDR3 length equals 15 residues. Trimming took off 3 bases at V and 3 bases at J, with 12 bases between the two ends. CDR1 and CDR2 (germline): DFQATT, SNEGSKA (reference sequence).

This rearrangement joins TRBV7-9 to TRBJ1-1; D gene ambiguous. The germline CDR1 and CDR2 sequences are SEHNR and FQNEAQ (reference sequence). The CDR3 length is 11 residues. V lost 7 bases to trimming and J lost 5 bases, with 8 bases between them. CDR3 in amino acids: CASTAGTEAFF. The CDR3 DNA follows: TGTGCCAGCACCGCGGGGACTGAAGCTTTCTTT.

The V call is TRBV29-1, the J call TRBJ1-2, with a possible D match to TRBD1 (6 bases). V lost 3 bases and J 3 bases, leaving 11 bases between the germline ends. CDR1 SQVTM and CDR2 ANQGSEA come from the germline V gene. This CDR3 contains 13 residues. The CDR3 nucleotides read TGCAGCGTTGATGCGGGGGCTGACTATGGCTACACCTTC. This codes for CSVDAGADYGYTF.

The chain links TRBV2 to TRBJ2-6, with D perhaps TRBD1 (5 bases). CDR1 and CDR2 from the germline V gene are SNHLY and FYNNEI. The CDR3 extends over 15 amino acids. V shed 5 bases and J shed 0 bases, with 8 bases lying between them. The CDR3, as DNA: TGTGCCAGCAGTTCCGACAGCTCTGGGGCCAACGTCCTGACTTTC. Translating gives CASSSDSSGANVLTF.

On this clonotype itself: A clone one base away is much larger, so this may be a read error. The rearrangement links TRBV20-1 to TRBJ1-4; TRBD1 is a possible D gene (6 bases). The CDR3 has 12 amino acids. Germline V gives CDR1 DFQATT, CDR2 SNEGSKA (reference sequence). The CDR3 region has the DNA TGCAGTGCCGACAGGAGAGGTGAAAAACTGCTTTTT. Protein product: CSADRRGEKLLF.

The chain carries TRBV15 and TRBJ1-1, with D hard to call. This CDR3 is 13 amino acids long. V lost 5 bases and J 3 bases, leaving 10 bases between the germline ends. Germline V gene lookup returns CDR1 LNHNV and CDR2 YYDKDF (reference sequence). The CDR3 loop reads CATSSAGYTEAFF. Written as DNA, the CDR3 is TGTGCCACCAGCTCGGCCGGATACACTGAAGCTTTCTTT.

This clonotype was recorded many times. The CDR3 DNA follows: TGTGCCAGCAGCTTAGGAGATGTCTACGAGCAGTACTTC. Translation: CASSLGDVYEQYF. V and J are TRBV11-2 and TRBJ2-7; D is unclear. This CDR3 comprises 13 residues. Trimming shortened V by 1 base and J by 3 bases, and 7 bases separated the two germline ends. Germline CDR1 and CDR2: SGHAT and FQNNGV. The complete variable domain, with remaining parts taken from reference TRBV11-2 and TRBJ2-7, reads EAGVAQSPRYKIIEKRQSVAFWCNPISGHATLYWYQQILGQGPKLLIQFQNNGVVDDSQLPKDRFSAERLKGVDSTLKIQPAKLEDSAVYLCASSLGDVYEQYFGPGTRLTVT.

The rearrangement links TRBV24-1 to TRBJ2-2; 10 bases fit TRBD1. The junction had 4 bases not matched to a gene; V was cut back by 10 bases and J by 6 bases. Looked up from germline, CDR1 is KGHDR and CDR2 is SFDVKD. This CDR3 comprises 13 residues. The DNA of the CDR3 is TGTGCCACGGGGACAGGGGATTCCGGGGAGCTGTTTTTT. Protein sequence: CATGTGDSGELFF.

V is TRBV19 and J is TRBJ2-7; D might be TRBD2 (5 bases). CDR1 is LNHDA and CDR2 is SQIVND in the germline V gene (reference sequence). V lost 11 bases and J lost 1, with 18 bases in between. CDR3 length: 14 residues. Written as DNA, the CDR3 is TGTGCCTGGAACCGAGGGTCCCCGTCCTACGAGCAGTACTTC. Amino acids: CAWNRGSPSYEQYF.

This clonotype was recorded many times. The V and J genes are TRBV27 and TRBJ1-2, with D tentatively TRBD1 (5 bases). Trimming pared 6 bases from V and 4 bases from J, leaving 15 bases between. CDR1 and CDR2 from the germline V gene are MNHEY and SMNVEV (reference sequence). The CDR3 is made up of 14 amino acids. Here the CDR3 reads CASSPFGGGYGYTF. The CDR3 DNA reads as TGTGCCAGCAGCCCCTTCGGGGGGGGCTATGGCTACACCTTC.

This chain joins TRBV29-1 and TRBJ1-1; D might be TRBD1 (5 bases). This CDR3 is built from 15 residues. Trimming shortened V by 6 bases and J by 5 bases, and 22 bases separated the two germline ends. CDR1 is SQVTM and CDR2 is ANQGSEA in the germline V gene. Written as DNA, the CDR3 is TGCAGCGTCGCCTTCCTCAATCTGGGGGAGACTGAAGCTTTCTTT. Its translation: CSVAFLNLGETEAFF. Full variable domain (missing parts from reference TRBV29-1 and TRBJ1-1): SAVISQKPSRDICQRGTSLTIQCQVDSQVTMMFWYRQQPGQSLTLIATANQGSEATYESGFVIDKFPISRPNLTFSTLTVSNMSPEDSSIYLCSVAFLNLGETEAFFGQGTRLTVV.

This clonotype was seen many times. The J gene is TRBJ2-5, the V gene TRBV7-2, with 7 bases matching TRBD2. The CDR3 sequence is 16 residues long. J gave up 9 bases and V 5 bases, and 18 bases lay outside the gene matches. The germline V gene has CDR1 SGHTA and CDR2 FQGNSA. The CDR3 sequence: CASSDPTSDSTGAQYF. DNA for the CDR3: TGTGCCAGCAGCGATCCTACTAGCGACTCCACGGGGGCCCAGTACTTC. The variable domain in full, with the rest retrieved from reference TRBV7-2 and TRBJ2-5, is GAGVSQSPSNKVTEKGKDVELRCDPISGHTALYWYRQSLGQGLEFLIYFQGNSAPDKSGLPSDRFSAERTGGSVSTLTIQRTQQEDSAVYLCASSDPTSDSTGAQYFGPGTRLLVL.

This clonotype was observed a few times. With a much larger clone just one base away, this may be a read error. The chain joins TRBV2 to TRBJ1-4; perhaps TRBD1 as D (6 bases). Germline V gene sequence: CDR1 SNHLY, CDR2 FYNNEI. Trimming pared 6 bases from V and 3 bases from J, leaving 11 bases between. The CDR3 covers 14 residues. CDR3 amino acids: CASSQGGANEKLFF. In nucleotides, the CDR3 is TGTGCCAGCAGCCAAGGGGGGGCTAATGAAAAACTGTTTTTT.